This is a list of T cell receptor beta chains from one sample in a study of shared clonotypes between healthy human individuals. Sequencing used immunoSEQ multiplex PCR; TCRdb keeps in-frame clones, though not all of them. This sample has some 1.5 million clones, with over 95% found just once. Material: naive CD4+ T cells sorted from blood. The receptors come from a man aged 25-45 years in good health. CDR3s include the opening cysteine and the closing phenylalanine or tryptophan. D genes are given only for firm matches. The size entry is marked missing in some rows and otherwise reads once, few, many or a size class.

abundance,v_gene,d_gene,len,j_gene,CDR3nt,CDR3aa
once,TRBV28,.,16,TRBJ2-1,TGTGCCAGCAGCTACCCCGGCGGACCCAGATACAATGAGCAGTTCTTC,CASSYPGGPRYNEQFF
.,TRBV18,.,14,TRBJ1-5,TGTGCCAGCTCACTAGGACGTAGCAATCAGCCCCAGCATTTT,CASSLGRSNQPQHF
.,TRBV7-9,.,13,TRBJ2-2,TGTGCCAGCAGCTTTGCCTGGTCCGGGGAGCTGTTTTTT,CASSFAWSGELFF
.,TRBV12-5,TRBD2,15,TRBJ2-7,TGTGCTAATTTCATCAGGGTAGCGGGAATCTACGAGCAGTACTTC,CANFIRVAGIYEQYF
.,TRBV5-8,.,15,TRBJ1-1,TGTGCCAGCAACCCCGGGAGGGCCATGAACACTGAAGCTTTCTTT,CASNPGRAMNTEAFF
.,TRBV25-1,.,13,TRBJ2-7,TGTGCCAGCAGTGAATCTGACAGCTACGAGCAGTACTTC,CASSESDSYEQYF
few,TRBV6-1,.,12,TRBJ2-3,TGTGCCAGCAGGACAGACACAGATACGCAGTATTTT,CASRTDTDTQYF
.,TRBV27,.,13,TRBJ2-1,TGTGCCAGCAGAGTAGCGGCTTACAATGAGCAGTTCTTC,CASRVAAYNEQFF
.,TRBV7-4,.,18,TRBJ1-5,TGTGCCAGCAGCCCCACCGAGGGGGGACATCATAGCAATCAGCCCCAGCATTTT,CASSPTEGGHHSNQPQHF
.,TRBV4-1,.,14,TRBJ2-5,TGCGCCAGCAGCAAGACAGGGAGGTCGGAGACCCAGTACTTC,CASSKTGRSETQYF
.,TRBV7-9,TRBD1,14,TRBJ1-2,TGTGCCAGCAGCTCCCGAACAGGGGGTGATGGCTACACCTTC,CASSSRTGGDGYTF
.,TRBV7-4,.,14,TRBJ2-1,TGTGCCAGCACCCTTGGACAGTTAGACAATGAGCAGTTCTTC,CASTLGQLDNEQFF
.,TRBV9,.,15,TRBJ2-7,TGTGCCAGCAGCCCTCGACAGGTGCCGGCCTACGAGCAGTACTTC,CASSPRQVPAYEQYF
few,TRBV29-1,.,14,TRBJ1-2,TGCAGCGTTGGGCCCAGGCCCTTTTCCGATGGCTACACCTTC,CSVGPRPFSDGYTF
.,TRBV27,.,18,TRBJ2-6,TGTGCCAGCCCTAAGGCCCGGGACCGTAGCTCTGGGGCCAACGTCCTGACTTTC,CASPKARDRSSGANVLTF
.,TRBV5-4,TRBD1,14,TRBJ2-7,TGTGCCAGCAGCTTTCGGGACAGGGTAGGAGAGCAGTACTTC,CASSFRDRVGEQYF
.,TRBV4-1,.,14,TRBJ2-1,TGCGCCAGCAGCCATCCCGGAGCATCTATTGAGCAGTTCTTC,CASSHPGASIEQFF
.,TRBV11-2,.,14,TRBJ2-5,TGTGCCAGCAGGTTACTGGCGGGACAAGAGACCCAGTACTTC,CASRLLAGQETQYF
.,TRBV7-9,.,15,TRBJ2-5,TGTGCCAGCAGCTTAGGGGTTTTGGAACAAGAGACCCAGTACTTC,CASSLGVLEQETQYF
.,TRBV5-1,TRBD1,15,TRBJ2-7,TGCGCCAGCAGCTTGATTGGGACAGGCCCCTACGAGCAGTACTTC,CASSLIGTGPYEQYF
.,TRBV11-3,TRBD2,16,TRBJ2-5,TGTGCCAGCAGCTTAGGGGAGAGAGCGGGATGGGAGACCCAGTACTTC,CASSLGERAGWETQYF
.,TRBV7-2,TRBD2,17,TRBJ2-7,TGTGCCAGCAGTTTGTATCTAGCGGGAGGACCAACCTACGAGCAGTACTTC,CASSLYLAGGPTYEQYF
.,TRBV4-1,.,15,TRBJ2-3,TGCGCCAGCAGCCAAGTGGGGGCGGTAACAGATACGCAGTATTTT,CASSQVGAVTDTQYF
once,TRBV4-1,.,16,TRBJ2-2,TGCGCCAGCAGCCGGGATCACTGGAGGGACACCGGGGAGCTGTTTTTT,CASSRDHWRDTGELFF
.,TRBV7-8,.,17,TRBJ2-7,TGTGCCAGCAGCCTCATTACGCCGTTTAGCGCGGCCTACGAGCAGTACTTC,CASSLITPFSAAYEQYF
once,TRBV10-3,.,18,TRBJ2-1,TGTGCCATCATCCAGATCTCGGACAGCCAGAGCTCCTACAATGAGCAGTTCTTC,CAIIQISDSQSSYNEQFF
.,TRBV7-2,.,12,TRBJ2-1,TGTGCCAGCAGCCTCTCCTACAATGAGCAGTTCTTC,CASSLSYNEQFF
.,TRBV7-8,.,12,TRBJ2-1,TGTGCCAGCTCCGGATGGGGGGATGAGCAGTTCTTC,CASSGWGDEQFF
.,TRBV27,.,13,TRBJ1-2,TGTGCCAGCAGTTCAATGACAAGCCGTGGCTACACCTTC,CASSSMTSRGYTF
.,TRBV27,.,17,TRBJ1-5,TGTGCCAGCAGTCCCATGACCCACGCCAATAGCAATCAGCCCCAGCATTTT,CASSPMTHANSNQPQHF
.,TRBV25-1,.,12,TRBJ2-7,TGTGCCAGCAGTGTACAGGGTTACGAGCAGTACTTC,CASSVQGYEQYF
.,TRBV23-1,.,13,TRBJ2-1,TGCGCCGACACGCCCAGGGCGTTCGATGAGCAGTTCTTC,CADTPRAFDEQFF
.,TRBV4-3,TRBD2,17,TRBJ2-1,TGCGCCAGCAGCCGGCGGGGACTAGCGGGAGTTGGTGATGAGCAGTTCTTC,CASSRRGLAGVGDEQFF
.,TRBV19,.,14,TRBJ1-1,TGTGCCAGTAGTTCATACACAGGACCCACTGAAGCTTTCTTT,CASSSYTGPTEAFF
.,TRBV18,.,16,TRBJ2-7,TGTGCCAGCTCAGCTTTATCTGGGGGCCCATCCTACGAGCAGTACTTC,CASSALSGGPSYEQYF
.,TRBV20-1,.,11,TRBJ1-5,TGCAGTGCTAGAGCAGGGCAGCCCCAGCATTTT,CSARAGQPQHF
.,TRBV11-3,.,13,TRBJ2-7,TGTGCCAGCAGCTTAGATGGCAGGGCCCAGCAGTACTTC,CASSLDGRAQQYF
.,TRBV6-5,TRBD1,14,TRBJ1-1,TGTGCCAGCACTCGGACAGGCTTGAACACTGAAGCTTTCTTT,CASTRTGLNTEAFF
once,TRBV27,TRBD1,17,TRBJ2-1,TGTGCCAGCAGGGGACAGGGCCCCTCCATAAGACCTAATGAGCAGTTCTTC,CASRGQGPSIRPNEQFF
.,TRBV6-5,.,13,TRBJ1-4,TGTGCCAGCAGTAAGACAAGAAATGAAAAACTGTTTTTT,CASSKTRNEKLFF
.,TRBV13,.,14,TRBJ2-7,TGTGCCAGCAGCTTAGGTGGTTACTCTTACGAGCAGTACTTC,CASSLGGYSYEQYF
.,TRBV7-9,.,14,TRBJ2-3,TGTGCCAGCAGCTCGCGACAGAGTTCAGATACGCAGTATTTT,CASSSRQSSDTQYF
.,TRBV6-4,TRBD1,17,TRBJ2-2,TGTGCCAGCAGCCTAATACTCCGGGACAGGGTCACCGGGGAGCTGTTTTTT,CASSLILRDRVTGELFF